These 31 T cell receptor beta chains were all obtained from the same sample, sequenced in a study of Ad26.COV2.S vaccination and SARS-CoV-2 variants. Treatment specified: 19 received Ad26.COV2.S at low or high dose, single or two shots; a few received placebo; per-sample allocation not given. Day 63 following the first vaccine or placebo injection was when the samples were taken. Libraries were prepared by immunoSEQ multiplex PCR; TCRdb keeps only in-frame clonotypes and omits some of them. The data hold some 480,000 clones, with roughly nine tenths observed a single time. This sample comprised peripheral blood, obtained in a trial of Ad26.COV2.S vaccine versus placebo. Receptors originate from a person aged 18-60 years who received the Ad26.COV2.S COVID-19 vaccine or a placebo.

This chain uses TRBV28 with TRBJ2-1, with 8 bases fitting TRBD1. CDR3 length equals 16 residues. V lost 6 bases, J lost 8 bases, and 15 bases stayed unmatched. Germline CDR1 MDHEN, CDR2 SYDVKM. In DNA, the CDR3 is TGTGCCAGCAGCCTTACCACCGGGACAGGTCAGGATGAGCAGTTCTTC. Its protein product is CASSLTTGTGQDEQFF.

This clone was detected only once. DNA for the CDR3: TGTGCCAGCAGCGTAGGGGTAGCGGGAGGTGCCTCCTACAATGAGCAGTTCTTC. Its translation is CASSVGVAGGASYNEQFF. This sequence joins TRBV9 and TRBJ2-1, with 10 positions matching TRBD2. CDR1 and CDR2 (germline): SGDLS, YYNGEE. The trim removed 0 bases at V and 0 bases at J, leaving 6 bases unmatched. The CDR3 spans 18 residues.

On this clone: The same CDR3 can be traced to other DNA sequences in this sample. The rearrangement links TRBV29-1 to TRBJ2-7; D perhaps matches TRBD2 (5 bases). V dropped 4 bases and J dropped 0 bases, with 7 bases sitting between them. Germline CDR1 and CDR2: SQVTM and ANQGSEA. The CDR3 consists of 12 residues. CDR3: CSVGGSSYEQYF. The CDR3, as DNA: TGCAGCGTTGGAGGGAGCTCCTACGAGCAGTACTTC.

The chain employs TRBV15 and TRBJ2-5; perhaps TRBD2 as D (5 bases). This CDR3 is built from 13 residues. Germline V gene lookup returns CDR1 LNHNV and CDR2 YYDKDF (reference sequence). V was shortened by 4 bases and J by 3 bases, with 9 bases between the two germline ends. The CDR3 here is CATSTDSEETQYF. The CDR3 DNA reads as TGTGCCACCAGCACCGATAGCGAAGAGACCCAGTACTTC.

This clone was recorded a few times. The chain recombines TRBV19 with TRBJ2-1, with 7 nucleotides matching TRBD1. After removal of 5 bases from V and 5 bases from J, the junction contained 9 bases not matched to a gene. The length of the CDR3 is 15 residues. The germline V gene has CDR1 LNHDA and CDR2 SQIVND (reference sequence). The DNA of the CDR3 is TGTGCCAGTAGTGCCCGAGACAGGGCCCACAATGAGCAGTTCTTC. As protein: CASSARDRAHNEQFF.

There are a few counts of this clone. The chain recombines TRBV13 with TRBJ2-7; 14 nucleotides match TRBD2. This CDR3 spans 15 amino acids. Losses at the gene ends were 5 bases for V and 7 bases for J; bases not matched to a gene: 7. Germline V lookup: CDR1 PRHDT, CDR2 FYEKMQ (reference sequence). This CDR3 reads CASSPGTSGSVEQYF. The DNA for the CDR3 is TGTGCCAGCAGCCCCGGGACTAGCGGGAGTGTTGAGCAGTACTTC.

This chain links TRBV4-3 with TRBJ2-3; 8 bases agree with TRBD1. CDR1 is LGHNA, CDR2 YSLEER, per germline. The CDR3 sequence is 16 residues long. V trimming: 2 bases; J trimming: 0 bases; junction bases outside the gene matches: 4. CDR3 nucleotide sequence: TGCGCCAGCAGCCAACGGACAGGGCTTAGCACAGATACGCAGTATTTT. Amino acids: CASSQRTGLSTDTQYF.

The genes are TRBV28 and TRBJ2-5; 9 positions match TRBD1. The CDR3 loop spans 16 amino acids. CDR1 and CDR2 (germline): MDHEN, SYDVKM. The trim removed 2 bases at V and 5 bases at J, leaving 9 bases unmatched. This CDR3 reads CASSLIPGTGRETQYF. The CDR3 bases are TGTGCCAGCAGTTTAATCCCCGGGACAGGGCGGGAGACCCAGTACTTC.

This rearrangement joins TRBV6-5 to TRBJ1-1; 10 positions agree with TRBD1. The CDR3 is 13 residues long. Per the germline V gene, CDR1 is MNHEY and CDR2 is SVGAGI. After removal of 7 bases from V and 5 bases from J, the junction contained 4 bases not matched to a gene. The CDR3 here is CASNGQGETEAFF. CDR3 nucleotides: TGTGCCAGCAACGGACAGGGGGAGACTGAAGCTTTCTTT.

The V gene is TRBV19, the J gene TRBJ2-2, with 9 bases that match TRBD2. Germline lookup yields CDR1 LNHDA and CDR2 SQIVND (reference sequence). The V and J ends lost 0 bases and 4 bases, in that order; junction bases with no gene match: 9. The CDR3 spans 18 residues. The CDR3 sequence: CASSIESPRGGGTGELFF. Written as DNA, the CDR3 is TGTGCCAGTAGTATAGAGTCTCCGCGGGGGGGAGGCACCGGGGAGCTGTTTTTT.

In its sample, this clone was seen a few times. V gene TRBV5-1 combines with J gene TRBJ2-7; the D gene is possibly TRBD1 (6 bases). The CDR3 runs 14 residues. The V gene's germline CDR1 is SGHRS and CDR2 YFSETQ. Trimming took off 1 base at V and 7 bases at J, with 15 bases between the two ends. The CDR3 DNA reads as TGCGCCAGCAGCTTGCAGGGGAGTCCGGGGGAGCAGTACTTC. It yields the protein CASSLQGSPGEQYF.

The genes are TRBV27 and TRBJ2-7; the D is unclear. CDR1 MNHEY and CDR2 SMNVEV come from the germline V gene (reference sequence). V was cut by 5 bases and J by 6 bases, with 11 bases left in between. The CDR3 runs 12 residues. The CDR3 DNA follows: TGTGCCAGCAGTCCCCCCTTCGGCGAGCAGTACTTC. Translating gives CASSPPFGEQYF.

This clone occurred many times. The CDR3 spells CASSYGQGRGYTF. In DNA, the CDR3 is TGTGCCAGCAGTTACGGGCAGGGAAGAGGCTACACCTTC. This chain uses TRBV6-6 with TRBJ1-2; D may be TRBD1 (5 bases). Germline V CDR1 and CDR2: MNHNY, SVGAGI (reference sequence). V was pared by 2 bases and J by 8 bases, with 12 bases between. CDR3 length: 13 residues.

The genes are TRBV19 and TRBJ1-1; 10 bases match TRBD1. This CDR3 is 16 amino acids long. CDR1 LNHDA and CDR2 SQIVND come from the germline V gene (reference sequence). J gave up 0 bases and V 8 bases, and 9 bases lay outside the gene matches. This CDR3 reads CASFKDRGIMNTEAFF. The DNA for the CDR3 is TGTGCCAGTTTTAAGGACAGGGGGATCATGAACACTGAAGCTTTCTTT.

This clone was seen only a few times. The rearrangement links TRBV4-2 to TRBJ2-3, with D perhaps TRBD1 or TRBD2 (5 bases each). The CDR3 sequence is 17 residues long. Germline-derived CDR1 and CDR2 are LGHNA and YNFKEQ. The V end lost 0 bases, the J end lost 7 bases, and 20 bases lay between the germline ends. The CDR3 DNA sequence: TGTGCCAGCAGCCAAGAGTTTGGGGGAGAGGGGACCAATACGCAGTATTTT. Its protein product is CASSQEFGGEGTNTQYF.

V usage is TRBV3-1 (or the pseudogene TRBV3-2) and J usage is TRBJ1-6, with a possible D match to TRBD1 (5 bases). V lost 4 bases and J 10 bases, leaving 14 bases between the germline ends. This CDR3 comprises 14 residues. The germline V gene has CDR1 LGHDT and CDR2 YNNKEL (reference sequence). The CDR3 loop reads CASSRGALGSPLHF. In DNA form, the CDR3 reads TGTGCCAGCAGCCGCGGGGCCCTAGGGTCACCCCTCCACTTT.

The chain employs TRBV5-1 and TRBJ2-1; 9 positions match TRBD2. The germline gives CDR1 SGHRS, CDR2 YFSETQ. The CDR3 is 15 amino acids. The ends lost 3 bases at V and 4 bases at J; junction bases unmatched: 5. The CDR3 DNA sequence: TGCGCCAGCAGCTCGGGGACTAGCAGGTACAATGAGCAGTTCTTC. Translating it yields CASSSGTSRYNEQFF. Complete variable domain (other parts from reference TRBV5-1 and TRBJ2-1): KAGVTQTPRYLIKTRGQQVTLSCSPISGHRSVSWYQQTPGQGLQFLFEYFSETQRNKGNFPGRFSGRQFSNSRSEMNVSTLELGDSALYLCASSSGTSRYNEQFFGPGTRLTVL.

This clone was detected once. The rearrangement uses TRBV7-2 and TRBJ2-7; 13 positions match TRBD2. The trim removed 0 bases at V and 2 bases at J, leaving 1 base unmatched. Germline values: CDR1 SGHTA, CDR2 FQGNSA. There are 16 residues in the CDR3. This CDR3 reads CASSLAGTSGTYEQYF. The DNA for the CDR3 is TGTGCCAGCAGCTTAGCCGGGACTAGCGGGACCTACGAGCAGTACTTC.

The genes are TRBV7-2 and TRBJ2-1; D is perhaps TRBD1 or TRBD2 (6 bases each). The V end lost 8 bases, the J end lost 4 bases, and 21 bases lay between the germline ends. The CDR3 is 16 amino acids. From germline, CDR1 is SGHTA and CDR2 FQGNSA. CDR3 loop: CASLNRRGGKYNEQFF. The CDR3, as DNA: TGTGCCAGCTTAAACCGCAGGGGCGGGAAGTACAATGAGCAGTTCTTC.

The chain employs TRBV5-6 and TRBJ2-1; no reliable D call. Per the germline V gene, CDR1 is SGHDT and CDR2 is YYEEEE. The CDR3 loop spans 13 amino acids. Trimming took off 1 base at V and 8 bases at J, with 10 bases between the two ends. CDR3 coding DNA: TGTGCCAGCAGCTTGCGATATCTTCATGAGCAGTTCTTC. Protein: CASSLRYLHEQFF.

This clone was detected only once. For the CDR3, the DNA is TGTGCCAGCAGCGTAACCGTTGAAGCTTTCTTT. It specifies CASSVTVEAFF. The V call is TRBV7-9, the J call TRBJ1-1; D call uncertain. CDR3 size: 11 residues. Germline CDR1 and CDR2: SEHNR and FQNEAQ (reference sequence). V was shortened by 5 bases and J by 7 bases, with 8 bases between the two germline ends.

J is TRBJ1-3 and V is TRBV7-2, with D perhaps matching TRBD1 (5 bases). The CDR3 contains 15 residues. V lost 5 bases to trimming and J lost 0 bases, with 11 bases between them. Germline CDR1 is SGHTA and CDR2 is FQGNSA. The CDR3 DNA reads TGTGCCAGCAGCGCCGACAGACTCTCTGGAAACACCATATATTTT. This translates into CASSADRLSGNTIYF. Based on the CDR3 plus reference TRBV7-2 and TRBJ1-3, the full variable domain is GAGVSQSPSNKVTEKGKDVELRCDPISGHTALYWYRQSLGQGLEFLIYFQGNSAPDKSGLPSDRFSAERTGGSVSTLTIQRTQQEDSAVYLCASSADRLSGNTIYFGEGSWLTVV.

The chain combines TRBV6-5 with TRBJ2-7; TRBD1 agrees at 10 bases. V lost 8 bases, J lost 2 bases, and 6 bases stayed unmatched. Germline loops: CDR1 MNHEY, CDR2 SVGAGI. This CDR3 is 14 amino acids long. Here the CDR3 reads CASGGQGPAYEQYF. CDR3 in DNA: TGTGCCAGCGGGGGACAGGGGCCTGCCTACGAGCAGTACTTC.

Written as DNA, the CDR3 is TGCGCCAGCAAGGGAAGCGGGGGAAACACCGGGGAGCTGTTTTTT. Amino acid sequence: CASKGSGGNTGELFF. V gene TRBV5-1 combines with J gene TRBJ2-2; 8 bases are shared with TRBD2. The CDR3 runs to 15 residues. Trimming at V came to 6 bases and at J to 2 bases, leaving 6 bases not matched to a gene. In germline, CDR1 is SGHRS, CDR2 YFSETQ.

This rearrangement joins TRBV30 to TRBJ1-4; D might be TRBD1 (6 bases). This CDR3 comprises 15 residues. V shed 0 bases and J shed 4 bases, with 12 bases lying between them. The V gene's germline CDR1 is GTSNPN and CDR2 SVGIG (reference sequence). The CDR3 sequence: CAWSVQQGLNEKLFF. The CDR3 nucleotides read TGTGCCTGGAGTGTTCAACAGGGACTTAATGAAAAACTGTTTTTT.

The rearrangement uses TRBV10-3 and TRBJ2-7; no clear D gene. The CDR3 is 14 residues long. CDR1 ENHRY and CDR2 SYGVKD come from the germline V gene. V gave up 4 bases and J gave up 4 bases, with 14 bases separating them. CDR3 in amino acids: CAISGHTNTYEQYF. The CDR3 bases are TGTGCCATCAGTGGCCATACGAACACGTACGAGCAGTACTTC.

V gene TRBV20-1 combines with J gene TRBJ1-6, with D possibly matching TRBD1 (5 bases). V lost 3 bases to trimming and J lost 7 bases, with 13 bases between them. Germline CDR1 reads DFQATT; CDR2 reads SNEGSKA (reference sequence). The CDR3 is 14 residues long. The CDR3 here is CSASRGDGNSPLHF. Here the CDR3 DNA reads TGCAGTGCTAGTCGGGGGGACGGAAATTCACCCCTCCACTTT.

The chain combines TRBV20-1 with TRBJ1-3; D remains ambiguous. This CDR3 comprises 11 residues. Germline V gene data show CDR1 as DFQATT and CDR2 as SNEGSKA (reference sequence). V shed 3 bases and J shed 4 bases, with 4 bases lying between them. CDR3 sequence reads: CSARTGNTIYF. DNA for the CDR3: TGCAGTGCTAGGACGGGAAACACCATATATTTT.

The rearrangement uses TRBV5-1 and TRBJ1-4; no clear D. Trimming removed 5 bases from V and 8 bases from J, with 13 bases in between. The CDR3 totals 13 residues. CDR1 SGHRS and CDR2 YFSETQ come from the germline V gene. This chain's CDR3 is CASRFVGEEKLFF. In DNA form, the CDR3 reads TGCGCCAGCAGATTCGTGGGCGAAGAAAAACTGTTTTTT. The full variable domain, rest sourced from reference TRBV5-1 and TRBJ1-4, is KAGVTQTPRYLIKTRGQQVTLSCSPISGHRSVSWYQQTPGQGLQFLFEYFSETQRNKGNFPGRFSGRQFSNSRSEMNVSTLELGDSALYLCASRFVGEEKLFFGSGTQLSVL.

This clone was seen a few times. The chain's CDR3 is CASSFALGTSADTQYF. CDR3 DNA: TGTGCCAGCAGCTTCGCATTGGGAACTTCAGCAGATACGCAGTATTTT. V usage is TRBV5-6 and J usage is TRBJ2-3, with D hard to call. V was trimmed by 2 bases and J by 4 bases, leaving 17 bases between them. Germline assignment: CDR1 SGHDT and CDR2 YYEEEE. The CDR3 spans 16 residues.

The chain is built from TRBV7-2 and TRBJ2-1, with 9 nucleotides matching TRBD2. The CDR3 is made up of 16 amino acids. CDR1 and CDR2 from the germline V gene are SGHTA and FQGNSA. Trimming removed 1 base from V and 6 bases from J; junction bases left unmatched: 7. The CDR3 loop is CASSLVAGGSFNEQFF. The DNA for the CDR3 is TGTGCCAGCAGCTTAGTTGCGGGAGGGTCGTTCAATGAGCAGTTCTTC.